The clone carrying this TCR beta chain came up a few times. Its antigen remains unknown. V dropped 3 bases and J dropped 9 bases, with 15 bases sitting between them. This CDR3 has 14 residues. Germline CDR1 and CDR2: SNHLY and FYNNEI. Library preparation for TCR beta used quantitative 5'-RACE with molecular barcodes. One entry per CDR3 protein results from TCRdb running MiXCR on the 5' RACE reads. This repertoire shows about 500,000 distinct CDR3 sequences, about 13% found once; its top ten account for approximately 7%. The data stem from a study of CD8 T cells in ankylosing spondylitis. Whole-study results and caveats: Disease-linked clones bore a CD8+ phenotype, appearing relatively rarely in peripheral blood. It appeared that ankylosing spondylitis blood was characterized by a TCR beta motif of several highly homologous variants. Some of the motif variants had earlier been found in reactive arthritis patients' fluid and blood. According to the report, clones linked to the disease were significantly enriched in matched synovial fluid samples taken from ankylosing spondylitis patients.

The sequencing input was blood, either unsorted or a sorted T cell fraction (not recorded which). This TCR came from a male donor with ankylosing spondylitis. The chain couples TRBV2 to TRBJ2-1; unclear D gene. CDR3 sequence: CASSDPPTVSEQFF. The CDR3 nucleotides are TGTGCCAGCAGTGACCCCCCTACAGTCAGTGAGCAGTTCTTC.